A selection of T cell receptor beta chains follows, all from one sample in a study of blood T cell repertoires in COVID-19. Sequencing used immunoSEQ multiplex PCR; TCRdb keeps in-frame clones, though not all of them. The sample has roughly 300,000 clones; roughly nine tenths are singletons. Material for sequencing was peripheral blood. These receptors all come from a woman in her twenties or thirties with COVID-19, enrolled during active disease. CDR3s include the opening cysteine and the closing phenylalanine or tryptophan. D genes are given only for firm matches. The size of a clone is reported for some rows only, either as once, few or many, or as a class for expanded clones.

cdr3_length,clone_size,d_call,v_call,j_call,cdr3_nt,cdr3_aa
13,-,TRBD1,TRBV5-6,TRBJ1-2,TGTGCCAGCAGAATAGACAGGGCGATTGGCTACACCTTC,CASRIDRAIGYTF
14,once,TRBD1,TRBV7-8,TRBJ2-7,TGTGCCTACCCCGAGGGGACAGAACCTTACGAGCAGTACTTC,CAYPEGTEPYEQYF
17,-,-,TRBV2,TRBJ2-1,TGTGCCAGCAGTGACGCCCCCCGCGTCCTCCCTTACAATGAGCAGTTCTTC,CASSDAPRVLPYNEQFF
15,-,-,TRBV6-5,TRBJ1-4,TGTGCCAGCCTTTGGGGCCAGGGGAACAATGAAAAACTGTTTTTT,CASLWGQGNNEKLFF
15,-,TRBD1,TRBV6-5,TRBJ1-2,TGTGCCAGCAGTTATAACCAGGGGGCGCCGTATGGCTACACCTTC,CASSYNQGAPYGYTF
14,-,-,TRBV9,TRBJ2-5,TGTGCCAGCAGCGTAGCGGGGGTTGCGGAGACCCAGTACTTC,CASSVAGVAETQYF
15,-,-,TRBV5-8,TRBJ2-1,TGTGCCAGCAGCCCCAGGGGGCGGGGGTACAATGAGCAGTTCTTC,CASSPRGRGYNEQFF
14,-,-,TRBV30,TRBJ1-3,TGTGCCTGGAGTCCTGGGACATCTGGAAACACCATATATTTT,CAWSPGTSGNTIYF
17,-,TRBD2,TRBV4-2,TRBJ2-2,TGTGCCAGCAGCTCGGGACTAGCGGGGGGGCCAGTCGGGGAGCTGTTTTTT,CASSSGLAGGPVGELFF
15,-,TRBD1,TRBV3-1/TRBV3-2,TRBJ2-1,TGTGCCAGCAGCCACCCCGGACAGGGGACTTTTGAGCAGTTCTTC,CASSHPGQGTFEQFF
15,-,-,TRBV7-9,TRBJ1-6,TGTGCCAGCAGCCGAAGGGAGAATGTCAATTCACCCCTCCACTTT,CASSRRENVNSPLHF
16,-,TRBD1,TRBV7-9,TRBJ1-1,TGTGCCAGCAGCGAAAGCAGACAGGGGGCGAGGACTGAAGCTTTCTTT,CASSESRQGARTEAFF
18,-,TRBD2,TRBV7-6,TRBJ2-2,TGTGCCAGCAGCTTATTTGCTAGCGGGGGGGCTAACACCGGGGAGCTGTTTTTT,CASSLFASGGANTGELFF
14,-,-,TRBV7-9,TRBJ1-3,TGTGCCAGCAGCCCAGTGGACAGCGGAAACACCATATATTTT,CASSPVDSGNTIYF
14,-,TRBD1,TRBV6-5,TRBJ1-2,TGTGCCAGCATTCGTAAGACAGGGTTCTATGGCTACACCTTC,CASIRKTGFYGYTF
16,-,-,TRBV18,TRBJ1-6,TGTGCCAGCTCACCCAGCGTTGGAGGGCGCAATTCACCCCTCCACTTT,CASSPSVGGRNSPLHF
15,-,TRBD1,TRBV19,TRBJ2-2,TGTGCCAGTAATTCCGGGACAGCGCCTACCGGGGAGCTGTTTTTT,CASNSGTAPTGELFF
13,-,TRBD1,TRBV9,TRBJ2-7,TGTGCCAGCAGCGCCCGACAGGGGGCCGAGCAGTACTTC,CASSARQGAEQYF
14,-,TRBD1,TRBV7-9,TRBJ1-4,TGTGCCAGCAGCCCATTCGGGACAGGTGAAAAACTGTTTTTT,CASSPFGTGEKLFF
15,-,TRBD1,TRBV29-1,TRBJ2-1,TGCAGCGTTGAGGGACAGGGATTAACCTACAATGAGCAGTTCTTC,CSVEGQGLTYNEQFF
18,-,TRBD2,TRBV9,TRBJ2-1,TGTGCCAGCAGCGAACGCACCCCTCCAGTAGCGGGGTACAATGAGCAGTTCTTC,CASSERTPPVAGYNEQFF
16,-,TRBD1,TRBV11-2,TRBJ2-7,TGTGCCAGCAGCTTAAGCTCCGGGACAGGGTCCTACGAGCAGTACTTC,CASSLSSGTGSYEQYF
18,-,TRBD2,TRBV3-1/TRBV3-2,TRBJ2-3,TGTGCCAGCAGCCGCCGACTAGCGGGGGGTTTGATTTCAGATACGCAGTATTTT,CASSRRLAGGLISDTQYF
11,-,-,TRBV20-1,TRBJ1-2,TGCAGTGCTTCACAGGGAAATGGCTACACCTTC,CSASQGNGYTF
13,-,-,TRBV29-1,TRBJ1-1,TGCAGCGTTGACGATTTCGGGGATACTGAAGCTTTCTTT,CSVDDFGDTEAFF
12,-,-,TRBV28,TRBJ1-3,TGTGCCAGCAGTCCAGGGTTCGACACCATATATTTT,CASSPGFDTIYF
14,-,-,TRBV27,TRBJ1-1,TGTGCCAGCAGTTTGCAGGGATTGAACACTGAAGCTTTCTTT,CASSLQGLNTEAFF
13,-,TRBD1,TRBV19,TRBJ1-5,TGTGCCAGTAGGGGACAGCCCAATCAGCCCCAGCATTTT,CASRGQPNQPQHF
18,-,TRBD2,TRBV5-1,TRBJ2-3,TGCGCCAGCAGCGGGGGGACTAGCGCCATCCCTCGCACAGATACGCAGTATTTT,CASSGGTSAIPRTDTQYF
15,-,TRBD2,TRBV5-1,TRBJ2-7,TGCGCCAGCAGCGGAGAGGGACTAAGCTCCTACGAGCAGTACTTC,CASSGEGLSSYEQYF
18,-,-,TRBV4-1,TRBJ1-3,TGCGCCAGCAGCACCTCGGGTGGACTGTTCTCCTCTGGAAACACCATATATTTT,CASSTSGGLFSSGNTIYF
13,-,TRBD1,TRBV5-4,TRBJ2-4,TGTGCCAGCAGTTTGGACAGGTCGCACATTCAGTACTTC,CASSLDRSHIQYF